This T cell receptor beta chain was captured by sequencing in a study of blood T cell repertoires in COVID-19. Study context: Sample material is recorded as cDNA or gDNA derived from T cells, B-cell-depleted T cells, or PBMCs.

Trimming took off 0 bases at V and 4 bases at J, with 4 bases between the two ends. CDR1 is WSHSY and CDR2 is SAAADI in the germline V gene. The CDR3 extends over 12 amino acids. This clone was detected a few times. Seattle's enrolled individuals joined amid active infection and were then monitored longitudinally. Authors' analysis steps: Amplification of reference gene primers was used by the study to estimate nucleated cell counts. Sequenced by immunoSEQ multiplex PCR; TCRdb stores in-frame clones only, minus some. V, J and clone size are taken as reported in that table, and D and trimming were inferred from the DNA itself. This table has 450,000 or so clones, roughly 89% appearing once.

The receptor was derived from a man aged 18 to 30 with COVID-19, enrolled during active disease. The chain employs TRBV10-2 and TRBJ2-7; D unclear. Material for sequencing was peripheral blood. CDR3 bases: TGCGCCAGCAGTGAGTCCGAGTACGAGCAGTACTTC. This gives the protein CASSESEYEQYF.